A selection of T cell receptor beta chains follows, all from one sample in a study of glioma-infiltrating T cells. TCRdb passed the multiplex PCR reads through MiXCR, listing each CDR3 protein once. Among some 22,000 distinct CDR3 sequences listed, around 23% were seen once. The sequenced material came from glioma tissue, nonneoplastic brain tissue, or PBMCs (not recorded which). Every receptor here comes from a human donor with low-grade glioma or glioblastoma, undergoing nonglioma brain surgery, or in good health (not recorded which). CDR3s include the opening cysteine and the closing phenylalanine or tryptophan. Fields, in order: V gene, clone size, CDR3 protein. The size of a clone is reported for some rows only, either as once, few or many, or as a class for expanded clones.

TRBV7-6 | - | CARSFASGGYNEQFF
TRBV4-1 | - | CASSQGGRGNQPQHF
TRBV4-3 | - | CASSHNTGVGQPQHF
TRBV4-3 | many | CASSQGMGADEAFF
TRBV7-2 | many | CASSLDVGRATEAFF
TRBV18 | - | CASSPQTGQGTQYF
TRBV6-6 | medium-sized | CASSYGSGSDIQYF
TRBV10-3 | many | CAISFDSQETQYF
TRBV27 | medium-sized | CASSFGGIEQYF
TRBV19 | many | CASSLQGRGTEAFF
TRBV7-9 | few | CASSIRTDTGELFF
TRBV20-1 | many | CSARDTDSPLHF
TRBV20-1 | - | CSAPDRGVQTQYF
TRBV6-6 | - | CASSYGQGARNEQFF
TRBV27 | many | CASQDGTAYTDTQYF
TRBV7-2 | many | CASRKRGVQGDTQYF
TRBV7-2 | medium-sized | CASSPHYEQYF
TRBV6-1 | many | CASRGPGTDSNQPQHF
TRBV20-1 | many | CSARDGGGLTYEQYF
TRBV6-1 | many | CASSDSVNTQYF
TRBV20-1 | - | CSARRQGRRRNTQYF
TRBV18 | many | CASSPLSNTQYF
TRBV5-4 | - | CASSRGFGLAGGRDTQYF
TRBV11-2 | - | CASSLDPLQGQYF
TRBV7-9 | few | CASSLRPSYNSPLHF
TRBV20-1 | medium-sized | CSASTGNTEAFF
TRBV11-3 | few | CASSLEVDTEAFF
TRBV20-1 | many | CSASRAGGNEQFF
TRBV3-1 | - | CASSQGTGGGYEQYF
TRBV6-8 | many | CASSYRLQGEETQYF
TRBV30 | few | CAWDPGNNQPQHF
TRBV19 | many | CASSGRGLGNQPQHF
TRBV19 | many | CASSSQGGQPQHF
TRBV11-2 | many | CASRPGLAGNEQYF
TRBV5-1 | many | CASSLLQDEKLFF
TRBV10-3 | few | CAISEMTANYGYTF
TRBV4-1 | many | CASSQGKVTGNEQFF
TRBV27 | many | CASSSRDNYEQYF
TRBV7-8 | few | CASSVGWRGTSGSHGSQYF
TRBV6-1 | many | CASMVSIQGSYNEQFF
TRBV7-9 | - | CASSSLGGSNEQFF
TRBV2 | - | CASRSNPTGELFF
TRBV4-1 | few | CATGLRGLDSPLHF
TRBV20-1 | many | CSVKARTYEQYF
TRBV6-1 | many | CASFGGVSYTF
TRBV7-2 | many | CASSTDRNQPQHF
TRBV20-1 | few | CSARDRRGVVGSYNSPLHF
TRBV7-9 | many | CASSISSGPQETQYF
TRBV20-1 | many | CSARPLTVLSSYEQYF
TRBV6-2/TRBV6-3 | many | CASSFGTGFTNEQFF